This paragraph covers one T cell receptor beta chain sequence. Its antigen is still unknown. This sample is drawn from a study of T cells after yellow fever vaccination. TCRdb ran MiXCR on the 5' RACE reads and lists one entry per CDR3 protein. The table has about 370,000 distinct CDR3 sequences, 11% seen once. The study's findings and limits: Some clonotypes were seen in both the CD4 and the CD8 compartments. These made up a small share and likely arose from convergent recombination.

Germline CDR1 is SNHLY and CDR2 is FYNNEI. The germline V and J ends were trimmed by 2 bases and 6 bases, with 8 bases remaining between them. CDR3 length equals 13 residues. This TCR was recovered from a young man who received the YFV17D yellow fever vaccine. The starting material was PBMCs, obtained on the day of the first yellow fever vaccination. The J gene is TRBJ2-4, the V gene TRBV2; no firm D call. CDR3 region: CASSENQLNIQYF. CDR3 nucleotides: TGTGCCAGCAGTGAAAACCAATTAAACATTCAGTACTTC.